The 2 T cell receptor beta chains presented below share a single source sample, sequenced in a study of lymphopenia after photon versus proton radiotherapy. The repertoire was sequenced with immunoSEQ multiplex PCR; TCRdb's copy has only in-frame clones and lacks some. Of about 50,000 clones listed, about 92% are singletons. The specimen was peripheral blood, collected from a patient treated with photon-based radiotherapy. Receptor source: a woman between 40 and 55 years old with cholangiocarcinoma.

This rearrangement joins TRBV11-1 to TRBJ1-3, with D unclear. V was pared by 2 bases and J by 2 bases, with 7 bases between. Germline V gives CDR1 SGHAT, CDR2 FQDESV (reference sequence). The CDR3 length is 14 residues. The CDR3 reads CASSLQPTGNTIYF. The CDR3 DNA sequence: TGTGCCAGCAGCTTACAGCCAACTGGAAACACCATATATTTT.

The chain uses TRBV6-5 and TRBJ1-2; weak D call: TRBD1 (6 bases). V dropped 5 bases and J dropped 4 bases, with 14 bases sitting between them. Germline-derived CDR1 and CDR2 are MNHEY and SVGAGI. The CDR3 runs to 14 residues. This chain's CDR3 is CASSTGQSSYGYTF. CDR3 bases: TGTGCCAGCAGTACCGGACAGAGCTCCTATGGCTACACCTTC.